The rows below give T cell receptor beta chains drawn from one sample of a study of shared clonotypes between healthy human individuals. Only in-frame clones appear in the TCRdb table, and some are missing; sequencing was by immunoSEQ multiplex PCR. Of about 600,000 clones listed, almost 97% are singletons. Material: naive CD4+ T cells sorted from blood. Receptors originate from a woman in her twenties or thirties in good health. CDR3s include the opening cysteine and the closing phenylalanine or tryptophan. D genes are given only for firm matches. Rows may omit the clone size; those that give it use once, few, many or a size class.

cdr3_nt cdr3_aa j_call d_call v_call cdr3_length clone_size
TGTGCCAGCGTGAAAAGGGGGTCCTACAATGAGCAGTTCTTC CASVKRGSYNEQFF TRBJ2-1 NA TRBV5-6 14 NA
TGTGCCAGCAGCCCTCCCCGCGCGGACAGACCCTACGAGCAGTACTTC CASSPPRADRPYEQYF TRBJ2-7 NA TRBV7-2 16 NA
TGTGCCAGCAGGAAAAACCCTCTAGCAGCTAGCACAGATACGCAGTATTTT CASRKNPLAASTDTQYF TRBJ2-3 NA TRBV27 17 NA
TGTGCCAGCAGCTTGGTTAGTAGCGGTAATGAGCAGTTCTTC CASSLVSSGNEQFF TRBJ2-1 NA TRBV5-4 14 NA
TGTGCCATCAGTGAGTCGGGTGGGGCCCAAGAGACCCAGTACTTC CAISESGGAQETQYF TRBJ2-5 NA TRBV10-3 15 NA
TGTGCCTGGAGCGCTCGGACTAGCGGTTCTGCAGATACGCAGTATTTT CAWSARTSGSADTQYF TRBJ2-3 TRBD2 TRBV30 16 NA
TGTGCCAGCTCACTAGGACCGGGGGCCTATGGCTACACCTTC CASSLGPGAYGYTF TRBJ1-2 NA TRBV18 14 once
TGTGCCAGCAGTATCCACTCAGGGGGAGGCACTGAAGCTTTCTTT CASSIHSGGGTEAFF TRBJ1-1 TRBD1 TRBV28 15 NA
TGTGCCAGCAGTCCGACCGACAGGGATAGGACCCAGTACTTC CASSPTDRDRTQYF TRBJ2-5 TRBD1 TRBV27 14 NA
TGTGCCAGCAGTTTCGATAGTAGCGGGAGCCTCGGGGAGCTGTTTTTT CASSFDSSGSLGELFF TRBJ2-2 TRBD2 TRBV7-2 16 NA
TGTGCCAGCAGCGTGGGTTTAGCGGAGTTCACAGATACGCAGTATTTT CASSVGLAEFTDTQYF TRBJ2-3 NA TRBV9 16 NA
TGTGCCAGCAGCTTGGTGGCTAGCGGGCCGAACACCGGGGAGCTGTTTTTT CASSLVASGPNTGELFF TRBJ2-2 TRBD2 TRBV5-4 17 NA
TGTGCCAGCAGTGGTGGCGGAAAAGGACAGCCCTACGAGCAGTACTTC CASSGGGKGQPYEQYF TRBJ2-7 NA TRBV6-8 16 NA
TGCGCCAGCAGCTGGGAGGGGGCCGAGCAGTACTTC CASSWEGAEQYF TRBJ2-7 NA TRBV5-1 12 NA
TGTGCCAGCAACCAGGGGGGGGGCACCATAGCTAACTATGGCTACACCTTC CASNQGGGTIANYGYTF TRBJ1-2 TRBD1 TRBV5-4 17 NA
TGTGCCAGCAGAAGACAGGGGGCGGCTTTCTTT CASRRQGAAFF TRBJ1-1 TRBD1 TRBV6-6 11 NA
TGTGCCATCAGTGATCGGTACACCGGGGAGCTGTTTTTT CAISDRYTGELFF TRBJ2-2 NA TRBV10-3 13 NA
TGCGCCAGCAGCCAACCTAGGGAGGGCCGAGATACGCAGTATTTT CASSQPREGRDTQYF TRBJ2-3 TRBD2 TRBV5-1 15 NA
TGTGCCAGCAGTGACTCGATGACCAATACGCAGTATTTT CASSDSMTNTQYF TRBJ2-3 NA TRBV6-4 13 NA
TGTGCCAGCAGCCAACCCGGGGGGCTCAAGGGTGACTATGGCTACACCTTC CASSQPGGLKGDYGYTF TRBJ1-2 NA TRBV14 17 once
TGTGCCAGCAGCTTGGCCGGGATATACGAGCAGTACTTC CASSLAGIYEQYF TRBJ2-7 NA TRBV4-2 13 NA
TGTGCCAGCTCACCTTCGACAGATACGCAGTATTTT CASSPSTDTQYF TRBJ2-3 NA TRBV18 12 NA